The present T cell receptor beta chain was sequenced within a study of blood T cell repertoires in COVID-19. Only in-frame clones appear in the TCRdb table, and some are missing; sequencing was by immunoSEQ multiplex PCR. The sample records around 130,000 clones, 85% to 90% being singletons. This CDR3 region has 13 residues. With 3 bases removed from V and 4 bases from J, the gap between germline ends came to 9 bases. The sample was peripheral blood. The chain joins TRBV12-3 or TRBV12-4 to TRBJ1-1, with a weak D call TRBD1 (5 bases). This TCR was sampled from a human donor in a cohort sampled during active COVID-19. The CDR3 coding sequence is TGTGCCAGCAGTTTGACAGAGCGCACTGAAGCTTTCTTT. Its protein is CASSLTERTEAFF.